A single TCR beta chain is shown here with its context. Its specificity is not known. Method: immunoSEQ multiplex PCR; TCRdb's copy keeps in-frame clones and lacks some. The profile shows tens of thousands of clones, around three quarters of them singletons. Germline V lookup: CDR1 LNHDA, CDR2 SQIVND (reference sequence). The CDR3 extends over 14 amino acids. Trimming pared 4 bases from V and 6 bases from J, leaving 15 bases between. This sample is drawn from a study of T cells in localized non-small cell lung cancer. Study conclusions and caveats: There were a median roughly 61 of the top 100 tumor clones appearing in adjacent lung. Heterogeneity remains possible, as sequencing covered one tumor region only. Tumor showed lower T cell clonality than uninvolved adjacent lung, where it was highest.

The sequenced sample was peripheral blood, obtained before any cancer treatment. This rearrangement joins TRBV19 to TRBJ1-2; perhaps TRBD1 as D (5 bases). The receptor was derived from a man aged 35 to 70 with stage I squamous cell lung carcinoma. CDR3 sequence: CASSTGLRGNGYTF. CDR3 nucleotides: TGTGCCAGTAGTACCGGCCTGAGGGGCAATGGCTACACCTTC.